This T cell receptor (beta chain) was sequenced for a study of PD-1 blockade in classical Hodgkin lymphoma. At the level of the study: It was nivolumab at 3 mg/kg, given intravenously every 2 weeks, that patients received.

Time point in this sample: cycle 4 day 1 (C4D1), after five to seven weeks of nivolumab. The patients all showed relapse after autologous stem cell transplantation, while their brentuximab vedotin exposure varied. This clone came up once. Produced via immunoSEQ multiplex PCR; TCRdb's table is partial and in-frame only. The top ten clones hold 11% to 15% of a sample with roughly 50,000 clones, about 90% of them seen once. This CDR3 spans 15 amino acids. Trimming removed 1 base from V and 0 bases from J, with 7 bases in between. CDR1 and CDR2 from the germline V gene are MGHRA and YSYEKL. The sequence derives from a human donor with classical Hodgkin lymphoma. The chain carries TRBV4-1 and TRBJ1-3; D remains ambiguous. Sequences were derived from peripheral blood mononuclear cells (PBMCs), sampled before the fourth cycle of nivolumab. CDR3 sequence: CASSQGRNSGNTIYF. DNA of the CDR3: TGCGCCAGCAGCCAAGGTCGAAACTCTGGAAACACCATATATTTT.